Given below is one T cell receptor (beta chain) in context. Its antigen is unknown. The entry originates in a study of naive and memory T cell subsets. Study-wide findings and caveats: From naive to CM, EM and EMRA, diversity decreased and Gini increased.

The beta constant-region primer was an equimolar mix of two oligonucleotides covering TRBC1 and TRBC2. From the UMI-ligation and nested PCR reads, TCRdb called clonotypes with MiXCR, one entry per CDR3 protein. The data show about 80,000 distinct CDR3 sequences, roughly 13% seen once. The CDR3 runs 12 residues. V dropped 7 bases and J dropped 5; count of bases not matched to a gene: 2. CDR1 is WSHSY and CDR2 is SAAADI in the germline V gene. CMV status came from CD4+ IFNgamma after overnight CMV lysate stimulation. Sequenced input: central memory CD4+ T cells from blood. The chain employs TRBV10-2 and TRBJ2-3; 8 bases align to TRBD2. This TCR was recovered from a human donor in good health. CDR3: CASIAGGDTQYF. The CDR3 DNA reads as TGCGCCAGCATCGCGGGAGGAGATACGCAGTATTTT.